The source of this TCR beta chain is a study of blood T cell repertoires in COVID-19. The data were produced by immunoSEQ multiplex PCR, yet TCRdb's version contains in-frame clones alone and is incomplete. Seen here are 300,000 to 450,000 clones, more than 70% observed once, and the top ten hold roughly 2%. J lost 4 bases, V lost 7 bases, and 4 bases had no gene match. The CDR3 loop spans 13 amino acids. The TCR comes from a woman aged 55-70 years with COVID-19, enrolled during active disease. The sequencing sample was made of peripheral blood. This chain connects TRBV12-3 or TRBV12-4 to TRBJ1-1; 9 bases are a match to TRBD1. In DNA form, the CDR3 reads TGTGCCAGCATCTTGGACAGGGGCACTGAAGCTTTCTTT. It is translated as CASILDRGTEAFF.